Listed here is a single T cell receptor beta chain. Its ends do not fully match the called genes, so a read error is possible. RNA totalling about 0.5 to 1 ug underwent reverse transcription with random hexamers. TCRdb recomputed calls from the immunoSEQ multiplex PCR reads with MiXCR, one row per CDR3 protein. This sample has 100,000 to 150,000 distinct CDR3 sequences, with 94% found just once. These data originate in a study of CD8 T cells in Susac syndrome. The sequence was obtained from a human donor in good health. Sequences were obtained from CD4+ T cells from PBMCs.

The CDR3: CAGSPQGLNTEAFF. CDR3 DNA sequence: TGTGCCGGCTCACCACAGGGCCTGAACACTGAAGCTTTCTTT. The rearrangement links TRBV18 to TRBJ1-1; D might be TRBD1 (6 bases). This CDR3 is built from 14 residues. Per the germline V gene, CDR1 is KGHSH and CDR2 is LQKENI.